This T cell receptor beta chain was captured by sequencing in a study of Ad26.COV2.S vaccination and SARS-CoV-2 variants (TCRdb year 2021). Background for the entire study: Donors in the vaccine arm were drawn from COV1001, a multicentre, randomized, double-blind, placebo-controlled phase I-IIa trial testing Ad26.COV2.S in healthy adults. Ad26.COV2.S was given intramuscularly at 5x10^10 or 1x10^11 viral particles, as a single shot or as two shots 56 days apart. TCRbeta repertoire sequencing was used to assess the specificity and breadth of SARS-CoV-2-reactive T cell receptors after Ad26.COV2.S vaccination. A total of around 32 samples were included in the TCR-sequenced set, comprising roughly 20 Ad26.COV2.S vaccine recipients, 5 placebo recipients and 8 SARS-CoV-2 convalescent individuals. Trial participants were randomized into five groups of five, in which low-dose or high-dose Ad26.COV2.S was given once or twice, or placebo was given on both occasions. Investigators did not know the trial group allocation while performing experiments and assessing outcomes. The paper as a whole reports these results and caveats: Higher spike-specific TCR breadth was observed in Ad26.COV2.S recipients than in placebo recipients (P = 0.0014). After vaccination, spike-specific CD8+ and CD4+ T cell responses were reported to show substantial breadth. The study was not powered to compare responses between vaccine doses or regimens. The authors noted that the TCR breadth and depth analyses may have underestimated total T cell responses. Vaccine and placebo recipients had similar non-spike TCR breadth, a finding consistent with the vaccine containing only spike.

The treatment or condition label here, explained by the study, means: some 20 received Ad26.COV2.S at low or high dose, single or two shots; several received placebo; per-sample allocation not given. Repertoires of vaccine and placebo recipients were sequenced from samples taken on day 63 after the first injection. In Cohort 1b, 25 or so adults aged 18-55 years were enrolled at a single site in Boston, USA, between 29 July and 7 August 2020. Ad26.COV2.S was a replication-incompetent adenovirus type 26 vector expressing a prefusion-stabilized SARS-CoV-2 spike protein from the original Wuhan strain. A word on this clone: Its antigen remains undetermined. No base quality values were provided; no much bigger clone lies one nucleotide off.

TCRbeta CDR3 regions were sequenced with the immunoSEQ Assay. After extraction, genomic DNA underwent amplification by bias-controlled multiplex PCR, followed by high-throughput sequencing. The study's processing was this. To quantify the absolute abundance of every unique TCRbeta CDR3 region, sequences were collapsed and filtered. T cell fraction was estimated by normalizing TCRbeta template counts to usable DNA, with usable DNA measured through amplification of reference genes found in all nucleated cells. Repertoire TCRs were annotated as SARS-CoV-2-specific when V gene, CDR3 amino acid sequence and J gene were exactly matched to a known reactive TCR set. The reference SARS-CoV-2 TCR set was derived from MIRA and filtered for enrichment in COVID-19-positive ImmuneCODE repertoires, a step that removed public or cross-reactive TCRs. Drawing on the MIRA antigens, annotated TCRs were analysed further at the level of specific ORF or position within ORF. Breadth was defined as the number of annotated unique rearrangements divided by the total number of unique productive rearrangements, and depth was defined as the summed frequency of the annotated unique rearrangements. TCR breadth was compared between groups using two-sided Wilcoxon rank-sum tests. TCRdb holds this immuneACCESS table with in-frame rearrangements only. Some clones are missing; in checked studies, unresolved V genes explain under half, and the rest has no known cause. Clone size and the V and J calls come from that table; the DNA yielded D and trimming. Present in this sample are about 350,000 clones, about 85% of which were seen just once. The ten largest clones take up 2.5% to 3.5% of the sample.

The CDR3 covers 14 residues, taking in both the cysteine and the phenylalanine. The entry retains the CDR3 DNA only, 42 bases that are in frame from base 1. According to the germline V gene, CDR1 reads KGHDR and CDR2 reads SFDVKD. At the junction V is shortened by 5 bases and J by 11 bases, with 19 bases in between. The sample was peripheral blood, taken in a trial of Ad26.COV2.S vaccine versus placebo. The chain links TRBV24-1 with TRBJ2-3; the D gene is possibly TRBD1, with 6 bases matching. The clonotype was recovered from a person between 18 and 65 years old who received the Ad26.COV2.S COVID-19 vaccine or a placebo. The sequence in DNA is TGTGCCACCAGTGCGGGTTACAGGGCCGCCCTGCAGTATTTT. It is translated as CATSAGYRAALQYF.